Given below is one T cell receptor beta chain in context. The table lists this clonotype with a few counts. Its antigen is not yet known. Base qualities are not at hand, and no much larger clone is one base apart. This sample is part of a study of T cell repertoires in cytomegalovirus infection (dated by TCRdb to about 2019). Turning to the overall study: The peptide stimulations were aimed at well-studied HLA-B-restricted epitopes as well as recently identified HLA-C-restricted CMV epitopes, whose presentation resists viral immunomodulation. Donor HLA type was relevant to the analysis, as public TCR beta signatures indicated carriage of CMV infection together with the matching HLA type.

Findings and caveats that apply to the study as a whole: In both this cohort and an independent cohort of some 380 donors, the cumulative frequency of public TCR beta family members distinguished carriers of CMV infection plus the relevant HLA type. The ex vivo response was dominated by HLA-C-restricted CMV-specific TCR beta clonotypes, and the single most frequent clonotype in two of eight donors was supplied by these HLA-C-restricted clonotypes.

The label giving this sample's treatment or condition can be read as: in vitro stimulation with specific CMV peptide epitopes to enrich CMV-specific T cells. The sequencer listed for this sample is Illumina HiSeq 1500. TCRdb trimmed public reads at Q25 via fastp, called clones via MiXCR and kept in-frame beta chains. A single entry per CDR3 protein holds the most common genes and DNA from its merged rows. In all, the sample holds about 830,000 distinct CDR3 sequences, and approximately 29% of those were seen once. The ten most abundant clones make up approximately 13% of the sample. The CDR3 contains 17 residues, cysteine and phenylalanine counted. The read is trimmed to its CDR3 DNA, 51 bases read in frame from base 1. In the germline V gene (reference sequence), CDR1 corresponds to SEHNR and CDR2 to FQNEAQ. V gives up 1 base and J gives up 3 bases, and the segment between their germline ends measures 16 bases.

The TCR sequence derives from a human donor in good health (CMV status not recorded). Some clones in this sample may be carry-over from other donors' samples. The sequencing here drew on cultured CD8+ T cells from PBMCs, taken from culture after CMV antigen stimulation. Recombination connected TRBV7-9 to TRBJ2-1; a tentative D match to TRBD1 spans 6 bases. CDR3 sequence: CASSLGGPGHFYNEQFF. The nucleotides read TGTGCCAGCAGCTTAGGAGGTCCGGGACATTTCTACAATGAGCAGTTCTTC.